This entry is about one T cell receptor beta chain. The clone's antigen remains unknown. Base qualities are not provided; no much larger clone lies one nucleotide away. Collaborating institutions collected whole blood in K2EDTA tubes following their own protocols. For TCRbeta analysis, collaborators shipped samples as frozen whole blood, isolated PBMCs, or DNA extracted from either of those sample types. CDR1 and CDR2 are drawn from the germline V gene: SGDLS, YYNGEE. V is pruned by 3 bases and J by 7 bases, leaving 7 bases of the junction without a gene match. The CDR3 goes from the cysteine to the phenylalanine over 15 residues. The entry retains the CDR3 DNA only, 45 bases that are in frame from base 1. The data derive from a study of blood T cell repertoires in COVID-19 (dated by TCRdb to the early 2020s). Study-wide context: Samples from collaborators originated in the United States, Italy and Spain and spanned both the acute and convalescent phases of COVID-19. The prospective study material was composed of cDNA or gDNA derived from T cells, B-cell-depleted T cells, or PBMCs. Deeply sampled blood TCRbeta repertoires from subjects exposed to, actively infected with, or recovered from COVID-19 were included in the dataset. The repertoires were made available in a free public database intended to serve as a resource for research on the immune response to SARS-CoV-2. The samples were drawn from the first 160 participants of the ongoing ImmuneRACE study and from about 1,200 subjects provided by 6 global collaborators. Sample metadata almost always included a de-identified subject ID, COVID-19 status, age in years and sex. Where HLA class I and class II types were available, the types were taken from metadata supplied by the sample provider, not from assay-based typing. Overall study results and their limits: The quantity of clinical and demographic metadata differed by source and by participant and was supplied without curation.

TCRbeta CDR3 regions were amplified from genomic DNA using the immunoSEQ Assay, a bias-controlled multiplex PCR. In the original analysis: Within the assay, amplification of reference gene primers was used to estimate how many nucleated cells each sample contained. To quantify the absolute abundance of each unique TCRbeta CDR3 rearrangement, sequence reads were collapsed and filtered. For each sample, productive Simpson clonality was calculated by taking the square root of Simpson's diversity index across productive rearrangements. What TCRdb holds here is the immuneACCESS table cut down to in-frame rearrangements. Part of the clones is not present; checked against another copy, under half of the missing clones reflect an unresolved V gene, and the others are unexplained. V and J calls and clone size are as listed in that table; D and trimming were resolved from the DNA. This sample is represented by about 100,000 clones; 80% of them were singletons. The leading ten clones occupy roughly an eighth of the sample.

The sequence is built from TRBV9 and TRBJ1-6; 7 nucleotides in the junction match TRBD1. Material for sequencing was peripheral blood. This receptor was obtained from a woman aged 65 to 85 with acute or convalescent COVID-19. The nucleotide sequence is given as TGTGCCAGCAGCGAAACCGGGACAGCAAATTCACCCCTCCACTTT. It is translated as CASSETGTANSPLHF.